Presented here are 22 T cell receptor beta chains from one specimen sequenced in a study of Graves' ophthalmopathy and Graves' hyperthyroidism. RNA transcripts were the source from which TCR beta CDR3 regions were amplified. Amplification began with first-round RT-PCR using HTBI primers, then second-round multiplex PCR was performed. In TCRdb, the multiplex PCR reads were re-called with MiXCR into one record per CDR3 protein. The table lists around 470,000 distinct CDR3 sequences, around 15% of them singletons. Material for sequencing was blood. The receptors stem from a woman between 25 and 40 years old with Graves' ophthalmopathy.

This CDR3 is CASSATGPTPIHEQYF. DNA for the CDR3: TGTGCCAGTAGTGCCACCGGGCCCACTCCCATCCACGAGCAGTACTTC. The genes are TRBV19 and TRBJ2-7; the D is unclear. CDR1 and CDR2 from the germline V gene are LNHDA and SQIVND (reference sequence). Trimming removed 5 bases from V and 5 bases from J, with 22 bases in between. This CDR3 spans 16 amino acids.

The sample holds many counts of this clonotype. The chain carries TRBV25-1 and TRBJ1-5, with 11 bases identical to TRBD1. CDR3 length: 19 residues. Germline V gene sequence: CDR1 MGHDK, CDR2 SYGVNS. After removal of 0 bases from V and 3 bases from J, the junction contained 10 bases not matched to a gene. DNA for the CDR3: TGTGCCAGCAGTGAATATGTGTCGGACAGGGGGCGAGCCAATCAGCCCCAGCATTTT. Amino acid sequence: CASSEYVSDRGRANQPQHF.

This clonotype was recorded at least ten times. The chain's CDR3 is CASSLIGGTGNTIYF. The CDR3 DNA sequence: TGTGCCAGCAGTTTAATCGGAGGGACTGGAAACACCATATATTTT. The chain has TRBV12-3 or TRBV12-4 and TRBJ1-3; D gene unclear. Trimming removed 2 bases from V and 2 bases from J, with 10 bases in between. The CDR3 length is 15 residues.

This clonotype occurred a few times. The chain recombines TRBV11-2 with TRBJ1-5; possibly TRBD1 for D (5 bases). CDR1 SGHAT and CDR2 FQNNGV come from the germline V gene. Trimming took 1 base from V and 13 from J, leaving 11 bases between them. This CDR3 spans 12 amino acids. CDR3 sequence (DNA): TGTGCCAGCAGCTTAGTGGGAGGGGCGCAGCATTTT. It translates to CASSLVGGAQHF.

This chain connects TRBV6-1 to TRBJ1-2; TRBD1 matches 11 bases. Trimming took 6 bases from V and 7 from J; bases not matched to a gene: 7. CDR1 is MNHNS and CDR2 is SASEGT in the germline V gene. The CDR3 contains 14 residues. The CDR3 sequence is CASSRTGQGGGYTF. The CDR3 coding sequence is TGTGCCAGCAGCAGGACGGGACAGGGGGGTGGCTACACCTTC.

This clonotype appeared many times. The rearrangement joins TRBV7-2 to TRBJ1-1; a weak D match, TRBD1 (6 bases). Per the germline V gene, CDR1 is SGHTA and CDR2 is FQGNSA. The CDR3 is 17 residues long. V gave up 1 base and J gave up 1 base, with 16 bases separating them. DNA of the CDR3: TGTGCCAGCAGCTTAGGGCGGGTAGGGGGAGGGAACACTGAAGCTTTCTTT. It yields the protein CASSLGRVGGGNTEAFF. The full variable domain, in which reference TRBV7-2 and TRBJ1-1 provide the parts outside the CDR3, is GAGVSQSPSNKVTEKGKDVELRCDPISGHTALYWYRQSLGQGLEFLIYFQGNSAPDKSGLPSDRFSAERTGGSVSTLTIQRTQQEDSAVYLCASSLGRVGGGNTEAFFGQGTRLTVV.

Many counts were recorded for this clonotype. The chain couples TRBV6-1 to TRBJ1-5; D uncertain. V was clipped by 1 base and J by 2 bases, with 9 bases between them. CDR3 length equals 15 residues. Looked up from germline, CDR1 is MNHNS and CDR2 is SASEGT. CDR3 region: CASSEVPWGNQPQHF. Written as DNA, the CDR3 is TGTGCCAGCAGTGAAGTCCCCTGGGGCAATCAGCCCCAGCATTTT.

This clonotype was picked up many times. The rearrangement uses TRBV6-1 and TRBJ2-5; D is unresolved. This CDR3 contains 14 residues. Trimming stripped 4 bases from V and 4 bases from J, with 13 bases between. The germline V gene has CDR1 MNHNS and CDR2 SASEGT. CDR3 region: CASSVETTLETQYF. The CDR3 nucleotides are TGTGCCAGCAGTGTAGAAACGACCCTAGAGACCCAGTACTTC.

The CDR3 region is CASSEPGTVYGYTF. DNA for the CDR3: TGTGCCAGCAGTGAACCCGGCACCGTCTATGGCTACACCTTC. The V and J genes are TRBV2 and TRBJ1-2; the D is unclear. Germline V gene data show CDR1 as SNHLY and CDR2 as FYNNEI. The V end was cut by 2 bases, the J end by 4 bases, with 11 bases between. The CDR3 consists of 14 residues.

In this sample, this clonotype turned up a few times. The chain has TRBV11-2 and TRBJ1-1; D remains unclear. Germline-derived CDR1 and CDR2 are SGHAT and FQNNGV. The CDR3 spans 14 residues. V was shortened by 3 bases and J by 4 bases, with 12 bases between the two germline ends. CDR3 region: CASSFNQVGTEAFF. In nucleotides, the CDR3 is TGTGCCAGCAGCTTTAACCAGGTGGGCACTGAAGCTTTCTTT. Full variable domain (outside the CDR3, taken from reference TRBV11-2 and TRBJ1-1): EAGVAQSPRYKIIEKRQSVAFWCNPISGHATLYWYQQILGQGPKLLIQFQNNGVVDDSQLPKDRFSAERLKGVDSTLKIQPAKLEDSAVYLCASSFNQVGTEAFFGQGTRLTVV.

The chain employs TRBV7-8 and TRBJ2-7, with 7 nucleotides matching TRBD1. The V gene's germline CDR1 is SGHVS and CDR2 FQNEAQ. This CDR3 is built from 15 residues. V was clipped by 7 bases and J by 2 bases; unmatched bases: 11. CDR3 protein: CASNPRRDRAYEQYF. The CDR3 DNA reads TGTGCCAGCAACCCACGCCGGGACAGAGCCTACGAGCAGTACTTC.

This clonotype was picked up many times. J is TRBJ1-5 and V is TRBV6-1; D is unresolved. V was pared by 4 bases and J by 5 bases, with 12 bases between. Germline-derived CDR1 and CDR2 are MNHNS and SASEGT. This CDR3 is built from 14 residues. Written as DNA, the CDR3 is TGTGCCAGCAGTGCGGGCACTCTCTATCAGCCCCAGCATTTT. Residues: CASSAGTLYQPQHF.

The rearrangement joins TRBV12-3 or TRBV12-4 to TRBJ2-7, with 11 bases matching TRBD2. V was pared by 7 bases and J by 6 bases, with 8 bases of the junction left unmatched. This CDR3 spans 14 amino acids. CDR3 bases: TGTGCCAGCACCTATAGCGGGGGGGCCGTCGAGCAGTACTTC. Translation gives CASTYSGGAVEQYF.

This clonotype was detected a few times. The chain is built from TRBV3-1 and TRBJ2-7; D may correspond to TRBD1 or TRBD2 (5 bases each). Germline V gene lookup returns CDR1 LGHDT and CDR2 YNNKEL (reference sequence). This CDR3 is 15 amino acids long. Trimming took off 4 bases at V and 0 bases at J, with 13 bases between the two ends. The CDR3 protein is CASSPLPGSSYEQYF. CDR3 in DNA: TGTGCCAGCAGCCCCCTCCCAGGGAGCTCCTACGAGCAGTACTTC.

Ten or more counts support this clonotype. The rearrangement links TRBV30 to TRBJ1-5; TRBD1 agrees at 7 bases. From germline, CDR1 is GTSNPN and CDR2 SVGIG (reference sequence). The CDR3 sequence is 13 residues long. V dropped 5 bases and J dropped 6; count of bases not matched to a gene: 7. The CDR3 DNA reads as TGTGCCTGGGAGACAGGGAGGGGTCAGCCCCAGCATTTT. It specifies CAWETGRGQPQHF.

This chain uses TRBV12-5 with TRBJ1-2; 9 positions agree with TRBD1. The V gene's germline CDR1 is LGHNT and CDR2 FRNRAP. The V and J ends lost 4 bases and 4 bases, in that order; junction bases with no gene match: 4. CDR3 length equals 14 residues. The CDR3 nucleotides read TGTGCTAGTGGTTCGACAGGGGGGACCTATGGCTACACCTTC. Protein sequence: CASGSTGGTYGYTF.

Many counts were recorded for this clonotype. The V and J genes are TRBV27 and TRBJ1-2; D possibly corresponds to TRBD1 (5 bases). Per the germline V gene, CDR1 is MNHEY and CDR2 is SMNVEV (reference sequence). The CDR3 length is 16 residues. V gave up 2 bases and J gave up 4 bases, with 17 bases separating them. The CDR3 DNA reads as TGTGCCAGCAGTTTAAAGCCCCTCAGGCAGGGCTATGGCTACACCTTC. Amino acid sequence: CASSLKPLRQGYGYTF.

This clonotype has ten or more counts. The gene calls are TRBV12-3 or TRBV12-4 and TRBJ2-7, with TRBD1 identical over 7 bases. V was clipped by 7 bases and J by 3 bases; unmatched bases: 9. CDR3 length: 14 amino acids. CDR3 region: CASTQGDRVYEQYF. As DNA, the CDR3 is TGTGCCAGCACTCAAGGAGACAGGGTCTACGAGCAGTACTTC.

The sample holds many counts of this clonotype. CDR3 amino acids: CASSLDRRSSGETQYF. For the CDR3, the DNA is TGTGCCAGCAGCTTAGATCGCAGGAGCTCCGGGGAGACCCAGTACTTC. The chain carries TRBV11-2 and TRBJ2-5; no clear D. Germline loops: CDR1 SGHAT, CDR2 FQNNGV. CDR3 length: 16 amino acids. Trimming pared 0 bases from V and 5 bases from J, leaving 16 bases between. The variable domain in full, with the rest retrieved from reference TRBV11-2 and TRBJ2-5, is EAGVAQSPRYKIIEKRQSVAFWCNPISGHATLYWYQQILGQGPKLLIQFQNNGVVDDSQLPKDRFSAERLKGVDSTLKIQPAKLEDSAVYLCASSLDRRSSGETQYFGPGTRLLVL.

In its sample, this clonotype was seen many times. V and J are TRBV24-1 and TRBJ2-2; TRBD1 matches at 9 bases. CDR3 length: 18 amino acids. Trimming removed 1 base from V and 0 bases from J; junction bases left unmatched: 5. Germline CDR1 reads KGHDR; CDR2 reads SFDVKD. Here the CDR3 DNA reads TGTGCCACCAGTGATTTCACGGGACAGGGCGCGAACACCGGGGAGCTGTTTTTT. It codes for CATSDFTGQGANTGELFF.

This clonotype was found many times. The chain carries TRBV12-3 or TRBV12-4 and TRBJ1-1, with no clear D. The CDR3 consists of 14 residues. Trimming took off 3 bases at V and 5 bases at J, with 13 bases between the two ends. This CDR3 is CASSLPPSKTEAFF. DNA for the CDR3: TGTGCCAGCAGTTTGCCCCCGTCGAAGACTGAAGCTTTCTTT.

The chain uses TRBV10-3 and TRBJ1-3; D may be TRBD1 (5 bases). Germline CDR1 and CDR2: ENHRY and SYGVKD. This CDR3 comprises 14 residues. Trimming took off 8 bases at V and 2 bases at J, with 13 bases between the two ends. The CDR3 protein is CAIGRGNAGNTIYF. CDR3 bases: TGTGCCATCGGCCGGGGGAATGCTGGAAACACCATATATTTT.